This T cell receptor (beta chain) is drawn from a study of cytomegalovirus exposure and HLA in healthy donors. General study points: There were reportedly fewer N-insertions in an Asian-associated ancestry cluster than the approximately 670-donor mean, in a later analysis. A later analysis linked a missense DCLRE1C variant to TCR beta V- and J-gene trimming.

On this clone itself: Its antigen is not known.

Trimming at V came to 3 bases and at J to 5 bases, leaving 8 bases not matched to a gene. The CDR3 is made up of 15 amino acids. In germline, CDR1 is MGHRA, CDR2 YSYEKL. Both 60 Vbeta primers and 13 Jbeta primers went into the PCR. TCRdb's table, derived via immunoSEQ multiplex PCR, lists solely in-frame clones and lacks some. The sample lists approximately 140,000 clones, about 84% occurring once. The sample was PBMCs. V is TRBV4-1 and J is TRBJ1-1; 8 bases map to TRBD1. The TCR comes from a woman in her thirties or forties in good health and CMV-seropositive. The CDR3 sequence: CASSQVGQVVTEAFF. For the CDR3, the DNA is TGCGCCAGCAGCCAGGTGGGACAGGTAGTAACTGAAGCTTTCTTT.